This TCR beta chain was profiled in a study of shared clonotypes between healthy human individuals. On the study more broadly: CD4 naive cells filled three plates per donor, CD4 memory three, CD8 naive two and CD8 memory one.

In its sample, this clone was seen once. A much larger clone is a single base away; this may be a read error. The sample holds other DNA sequences that translate to the same CDR3. The CDR3 loop spans 14 amino acids. Germline lookup yields CDR1 SGDLS and CDR2 YYNGEE. Trimming stripped 0 bases from V and 2 bases from J, with 8 bases between. The assay was immunoSEQ multiplex PCR, and TCRdb's table has in-frame clones only and misses some. The sample records around 1,100,000 clones, about 80% being singletons. The source is a man in his late teens or twenties in good health. Some clones in this sample may be carry-over from other donors' samples. The V gene is TRBV9, the J gene TRBJ2-5; D is ambiguous. Sequencing was done on a sample of memory CD4+ T cells from PBMCs. The subset: CD45RA-negative fraction. CDR3 sequence: CASSVGTAQETQYF. In nucleotides, the CDR3 is TGTGCCAGCAGCGTAGGGACCGCACAAGAGACCCAGTACTTC.